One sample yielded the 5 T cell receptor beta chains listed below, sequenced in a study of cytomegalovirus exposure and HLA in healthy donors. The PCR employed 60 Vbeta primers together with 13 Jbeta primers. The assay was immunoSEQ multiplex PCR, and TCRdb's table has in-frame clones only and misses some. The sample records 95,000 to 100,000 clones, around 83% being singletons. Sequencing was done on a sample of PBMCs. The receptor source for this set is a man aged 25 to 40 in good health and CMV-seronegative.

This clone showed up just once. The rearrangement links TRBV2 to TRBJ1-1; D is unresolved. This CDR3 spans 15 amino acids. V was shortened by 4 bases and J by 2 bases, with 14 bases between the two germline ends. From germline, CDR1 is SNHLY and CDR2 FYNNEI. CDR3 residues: CASSVDLNYNTEAFF. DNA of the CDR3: TGTGCCAGCAGTGTAGATTTAAACTATAACACTGAAGCTTTCTTT.

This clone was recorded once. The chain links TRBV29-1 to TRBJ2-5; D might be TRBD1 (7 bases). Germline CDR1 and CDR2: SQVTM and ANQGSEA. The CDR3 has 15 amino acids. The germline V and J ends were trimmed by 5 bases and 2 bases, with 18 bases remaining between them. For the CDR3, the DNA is TGCAGCGTTCGAATTGGAGGGGGCCCTCAAGAGACCCAGTACTTC. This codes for CSVRIGGGPQETQYF.

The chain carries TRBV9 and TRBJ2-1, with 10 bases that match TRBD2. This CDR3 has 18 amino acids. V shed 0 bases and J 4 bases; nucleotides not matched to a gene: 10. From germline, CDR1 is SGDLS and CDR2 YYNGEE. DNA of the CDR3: TGTGCCAGCAGCGTAGGCCCCCAGGGAGCGGGGGGGTACAATGAGCAGTTCTTC. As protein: CASSVGPQGAGGYNEQFF.

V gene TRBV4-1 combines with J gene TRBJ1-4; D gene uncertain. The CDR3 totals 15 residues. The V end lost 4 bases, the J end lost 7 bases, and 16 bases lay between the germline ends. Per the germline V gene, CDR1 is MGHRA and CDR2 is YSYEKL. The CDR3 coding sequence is TGCGCCAGCAGCCGTCCCGCGGGTGGTGGTGAAAAACTGTTTTTT. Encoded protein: CASSRPAGGGEKLFF.

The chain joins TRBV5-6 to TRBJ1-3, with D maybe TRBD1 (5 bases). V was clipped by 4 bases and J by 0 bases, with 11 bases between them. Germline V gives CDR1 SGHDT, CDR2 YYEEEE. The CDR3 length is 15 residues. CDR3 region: CASSRIQGSGNTIYF. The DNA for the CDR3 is TGTGCCAGCAGCCGTATTCAGGGCTCTGGAAACACCATATATTTT.